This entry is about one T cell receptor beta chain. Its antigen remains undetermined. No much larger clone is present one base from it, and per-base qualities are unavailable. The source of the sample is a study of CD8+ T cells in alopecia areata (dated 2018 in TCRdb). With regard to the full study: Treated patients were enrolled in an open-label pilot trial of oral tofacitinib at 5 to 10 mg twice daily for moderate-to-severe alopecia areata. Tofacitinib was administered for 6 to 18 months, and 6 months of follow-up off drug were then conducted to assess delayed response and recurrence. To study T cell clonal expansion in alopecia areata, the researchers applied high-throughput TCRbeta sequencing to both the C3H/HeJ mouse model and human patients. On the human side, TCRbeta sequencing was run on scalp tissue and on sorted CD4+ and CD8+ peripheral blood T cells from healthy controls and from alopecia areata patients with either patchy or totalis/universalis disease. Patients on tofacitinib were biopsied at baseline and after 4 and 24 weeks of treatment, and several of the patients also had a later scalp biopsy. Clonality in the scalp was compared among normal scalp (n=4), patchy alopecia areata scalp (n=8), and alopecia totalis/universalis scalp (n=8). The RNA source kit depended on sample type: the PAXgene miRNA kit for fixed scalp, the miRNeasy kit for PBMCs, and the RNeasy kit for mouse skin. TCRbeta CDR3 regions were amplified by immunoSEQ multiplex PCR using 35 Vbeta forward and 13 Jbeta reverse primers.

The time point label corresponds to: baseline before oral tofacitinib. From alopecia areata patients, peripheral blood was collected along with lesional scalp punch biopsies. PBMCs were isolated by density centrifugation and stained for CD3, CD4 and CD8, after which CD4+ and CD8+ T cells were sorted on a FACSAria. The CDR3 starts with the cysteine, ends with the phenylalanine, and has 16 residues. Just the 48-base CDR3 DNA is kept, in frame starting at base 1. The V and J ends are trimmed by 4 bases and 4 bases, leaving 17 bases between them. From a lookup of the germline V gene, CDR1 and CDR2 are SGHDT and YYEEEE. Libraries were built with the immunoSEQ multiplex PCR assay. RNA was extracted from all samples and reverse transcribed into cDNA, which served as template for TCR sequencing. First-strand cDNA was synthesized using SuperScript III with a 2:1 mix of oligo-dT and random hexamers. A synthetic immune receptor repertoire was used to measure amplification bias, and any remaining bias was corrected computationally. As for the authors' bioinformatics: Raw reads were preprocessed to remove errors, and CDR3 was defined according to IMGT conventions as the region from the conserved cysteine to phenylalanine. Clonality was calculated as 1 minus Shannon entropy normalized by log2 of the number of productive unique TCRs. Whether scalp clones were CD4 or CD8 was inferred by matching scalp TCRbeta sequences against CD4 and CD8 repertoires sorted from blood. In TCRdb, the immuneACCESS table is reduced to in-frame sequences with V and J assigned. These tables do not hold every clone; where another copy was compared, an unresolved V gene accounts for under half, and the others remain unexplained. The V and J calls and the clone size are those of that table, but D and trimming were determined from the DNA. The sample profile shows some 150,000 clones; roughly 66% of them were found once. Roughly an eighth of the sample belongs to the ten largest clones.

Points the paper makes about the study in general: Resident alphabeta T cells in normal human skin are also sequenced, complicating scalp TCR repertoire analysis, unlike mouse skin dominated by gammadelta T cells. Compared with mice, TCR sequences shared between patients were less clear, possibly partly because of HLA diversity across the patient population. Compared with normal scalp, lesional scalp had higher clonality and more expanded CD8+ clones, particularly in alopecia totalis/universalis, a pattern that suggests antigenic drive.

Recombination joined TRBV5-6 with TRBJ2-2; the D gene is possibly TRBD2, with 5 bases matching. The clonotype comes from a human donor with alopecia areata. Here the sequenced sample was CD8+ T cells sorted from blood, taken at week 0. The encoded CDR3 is CASSGLPTAGTGELFF. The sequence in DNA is TGTGCCAGCAGCGGCCTACCAACTGCGGGCACCGGGGAGCTGTTTTTT.